This T cell receptor (beta chain) was sequenced during a study of cytomegalovirus exposure and HLA in healthy donors (dated by TCRdb to 2017 to 2019). As for the study more broadly: A later analysis indicated that the roughly 130 validation repertoires were generated on the platform also employed for the 666 repertoires of the first cohort. The study aimed to test whether signatures of past pathogen exposure could be identified by cataloging public T cell receptors. High-throughput TCR immunosequencing, statistical association of individual TCRs with disease status, and machine learning were combined to predict cytomegalovirus infection status. Besides the first cohort of around 700 subjects, a separate validation cohort made up of 90 to 150 different subjects was used.

The library came from the immunoSEQ multiplex PCR assay. As for the authors' bioinformatics: A statistical classification framework was built for diagnosing cytomegalovirus status from the catalog of TCR beta chain sequences. What TCRdb holds here is the immuneACCESS table cut down to in-frame rearrangements. Part of the clones is not present; checked against another copy, under half of the missing clones reflect an unresolved V gene, and the others are unexplained. For V, J and clone size, that table is used; D and trimming come from the DNA. The sample profile shows around 260,000 clones; 90% of them were found once. Approximately 3.1% of the sample rests with the top ten. Of note for this clone: No antigen is known for it. No much larger clone is present one base from it, and per-base qualities are unavailable.

V drops 2 bases and J drops 3 bases, leaving 2 bases in between. There are 12 amino acids in the CDR3, from cysteine to phenylalanine inclusive. The kept DNA is CDR3 alone, 36 bases in frame from the first base. CDR1 MGHDK and CDR2 SYGVNS were looked up in the germline V gene. Overall study results and their limits: The study listed 164 TCR beta chains as associated with cytomegalovirus. While some public TCRs were present in many individuals, most TCR sequences turned up only very rarely across donors. Cytomegalovirus status was reported to be diagnosed by the classifier with high specificity and sensitivity in both the original and validation cohorts. It was suggested by the authors that the approach could potentially be generalized to other disease states and immunological phenotypes. In vitro tests confirmed that a few of the cytomegalovirus-associated TCR beta chains recognize cytomegalovirus antigens. Of the cluster scores, 94% were above 0 in a later analysis, which found that TCRs clustered in the first cohort also tended to co-occur in the 120 or so validation repertoires. A later analysis lacked HLA typing for the validation cohort, so it scored co-occurrence in that cohort across all 130 or so repertoires.

Donors formed part of the validation cohort, which comprised 120 subjects and was distinct from the first cohort of under 800 subjects. Rearrangement joined TRBV25-1 to TRBJ1-5; no D gene call is confident. The clonotype comes from a woman aged 25 to 39 in good health and CMV-seronegative. Sequenced material: PBMCs. The CDR3 protein sequence reads: CASSETNQPQHF. The DNA reads TGTGCCAGCAGTGAAACCAATCAGCCCCAGCATTTT.